This TCR beta chain was identified during a study of blood T cell repertoires in COVID-19. CDR1 is LNHNV and CDR2 is YYDKDF in the germline V gene (reference sequence). This CDR3 spans 17 amino acids. V was clipped by 3 bases and J by 4 bases, with 20 bases between them. Per the original data handling: Quantification of nucleated cells was approximated via reference gene primer amplification. The method was immunoSEQ multiplex PCR; TCRdb's version includes in-frame clones alone and lacks a portion of them. V, J and clone size reflect that table, while D and trimming were determined from the DNA. The table has around 19,000 clones, roughly nine tenths seen once.

The source is a human donor in a cohort sampled during active COVID-19. Sequencing input: peripheral blood. This chain connects TRBV15 to TRBJ2-3, with D perhaps matching TRBD2 (7 bases). The CDR3 loop is CATSSPGGPSSSDTQYF. In DNA, the CDR3 is TGTGCCACCAGCAGCCCGGGGGGCCCCTCCTCTTCAGATACGCAGTATTTT.